The 22 T cell receptor beta chains reported below all come from one sample, sequenced in a study of vaccination and CD4 T cells after COVID-19. Oncomine TCR Beta short-read sequencing was applied to DNA from cultured CD4+ T cells. Via MiXCR, TCRdb re-called the PCR reads, giving one row per CDR3 protein. The sample consists of about 13,000 distinct CDR3 sequences, less than 35% of them appearing once. The treatment is: roughly 10-day PBMC culture with coronavirus spike peptide pools or control peptides (ViraFEST assay). The antigens these receptors bind are not known. Sequences were derived from CD4+ T cells from blood, cultured in vitro, sampled before SARS-CoV-2 vaccination. These receptors all stem from a human donor who received a COVID-19 vaccine.

Regarding this clonotype: The CDR3 does not end in the conserved phenylalanine or tryptophan, so this is likely a read error. The chain employs TRBV7-9 and TRBJ1-6; tentative D call: TRBD1 (6 bases). Germline loops: CDR1 SEHNR, CDR2 FQNEAQ (reference sequence). Trimming removed 3 bases at V and 7 bases at J, with 10 bases between. This CDR3 spans 14 amino acids. The CDR3 sequence: CASSFDTGNSPLHY. The CDR3 DNA reads TGTGCCAGCAGCTTTGATACAGGGAATTCACCCCTCCACTAT.

This clonotype was seen only a few times. The rearrangement links TRBV2 to TRBJ2-5; no clear D gene. Germline V CDR1 and CDR2: SNHLY, FYNNEI. Trimming stripped 2 bases from V and 4 bases from J, with 5 bases between. This CDR3 region has 12 residues. The CDR3 DNA follows: TGTGCCAGCAGTGAATCCCGAGAGACCCAGTACTTC. Protein: CASSESRETQYF.

The chain is built from TRBV19 and TRBJ2-5; 9 bases fit TRBD1. The CDR3 has 17 residues. The germline V gene encodes CDR1 LNHDA and CDR2 SQIVND (reference sequence). The V and J ends lost 2 bases and 5 bases, in that order; junction bases with no gene match: 12. CDR3 region: CASSITGRTGGQETQYF. The CDR3, as DNA: TGTGCCAGTAGTATAACCGGGCGAACAGGGGGCCAGGAGACCCAGTACTTC. The full variable domain, rest sourced from reference TRBV19 and TRBJ2-5, is DGGITQSPKYLFRKEGQNVTLSCEQNLNHDAMYWYRQDPGQGLRLIYYSQIVNDFQKGDIAEGYSVSREKKESFPLTVTSAQKNPTAFYLCASSITGRTGGQETQYFGPGTRLLVL.

The V call is TRBV19, the J call TRBJ1-5; TRBD1 agrees at 7 bases. CDR3 length: 13 amino acids. After removal of 7 bases from V and 2 bases from J, the junction contained 2 bases not matched to a gene. CDR1 and CDR2 (germline): LNHDA, SQIVND (reference sequence). The CDR3 protein is CASTRGGNQPQHF. CDR3 DNA sequence: TGTGCCAGTACCAGGGGGGGCAATCAGCCCCAGCATTTT.

This clonotype was picked up a small number of times. V is TRBV27 and J is TRBJ1-6, with D unclear. Trimming cost V 6 bases and J 4 bases, with 7 bases left between them. Germline loops: CDR1 MNHEY, CDR2 SMNVEV (reference sequence). The CDR3 extends over 13 amino acids. CDR3 in amino acids: CASRETYNSPLHF. CDR3 nucleotide sequence: TGTGCCAGCAGAGAAACTTATAATTCACCCCTCCACTTT.

The chain combines TRBV20-1 with TRBJ1-2, with D possibly being TRBD1 (5 bases). Germline CDR1 DFQATT, CDR2 SNEGSKA (reference sequence). This CDR3 is built from 13 residues. V was trimmed by 1 base and J by 1 base, leaving 7 bases between them. CDR3 nucleotide sequence: TGCAGTGCTAGAGCACAGGATAACTATGGCTACACCTTC. Protein: CSARAQDNYGYTF.

The genes are TRBV4-1 and TRBJ1-2; 9 bases are a match to TRBD1. The CDR3 totals 16 residues. Unmatched junction bases numbered 4, after V lost 1 base and J lost 1 base. From germline, CDR1 is MGHRA and CDR2 YSYEKL. The DNA of the CDR3 is TGCGCCAGCAGCCAAGTAGGGACAGGGAGTAACTATGGCTACACCTTC. Residues: CASSQVGTGSNYGYTF.

The rearrangement uses TRBV6-1 and TRBJ2-7; 8 bases agree with TRBD1. V lost 6 bases and J lost 3; bases outside the gene matches: 4. Germline lookup yields CDR1 MNHNS and CDR2 SASEGT. The CDR3 extends over 13 amino acids. The CDR3 DNA reads TGTGCCAGCAGCGGACAGGGTATCTACGAGCAGTACTTC. Protein product: CASSGQGIYEQYF.

This sequence joins TRBV14 and TRBJ1-2; D is possibly TRBD1 (5 bases). The CDR3 consists of 16 residues. The germline CDR1 and CDR2 sequences are SGHDN and FVKESK. Trimming removed 1 base from V and 3 bases from J, with 15 bases in between. The CDR3 reads CASSQAPIGGDYGYTF. The CDR3 DNA reads TGTGCCAGCAGCCAAGCTCCCATCGGGGGTGACTATGGCTACACCTTC. Filled out from reference TRBV14 and TRBJ1-2, the complete variable domain reads EAGVTQFPSHSVIEKGQTVTLRCDPISGHDNLYWYRRVMGKEIKFLLHFVKESKQDESGMPNNRFLAERTGGTYSTLKVQPAELEDSGVYFCASSQAPIGGDYGYTFGSGTRLTVV.

Only a few counts were recorded for this clonotype. The V and J genes are TRBV12-3 or TRBV12-4 and TRBJ1-2, with 8 bases aligning to TRBD1. V lost 7 bases, J lost 5 bases, and 6 bases stayed unmatched. The CDR3 spans 13 residues. The CDR3 region has the DNA TGTGCCAGCACCGGACAGGGTCAATATGGCTACACCTTC. Its translation is CASTGQGQYGYTF.

CDR3: CAWSVKRGDYGYTF. The CDR3 DNA is TGTGCCTGGAGTGTAAAGAGGGGGGACTATGGCTACACCTTC. The chain is built from TRBV30 and TRBJ1-2, with D perhaps matching TRBD1 (6 bases). CDR1 is GTSNPN, CDR2 SVGIG, per germline (reference sequence). The CDR3 sequence is 14 residues long. V was cut by 0 bases and J by 3 bases, with 11 bases left in between.

The chain links TRBV19 to TRBJ2-7; no clear D. The V gene lost 5 bases and the J gene lost 3 bases, with 11 bases spanning the gap. There are 13 residues in the CDR3. Germline CDR1 LNHDA, CDR2 SQIVND (reference sequence). The CDR3 nucleotides are TGTGCCAGTAGTCCCCAAGGCGACTACGAGCAGTACTTC. Protein: CASSPQGDYEQYF.

The chain couples TRBV2 to TRBJ2-6; no clear D gene. Trimming removed 6 bases at V and 0 bases at J, with 6 bases between. The CDR3 is made up of 14 amino acids. Germline loops: CDR1 SNHLY, CDR2 FYNNEI. The CDR3 region is CASRESSGANVLTF. DNA of the CDR3: TGTGCCAGCAGGGAAAGCTCTGGGGCCAACGTCCTGACTTTC.

A few counts support this clonotype. This chain connects TRBV7-8 to TRBJ2-7, with D perhaps matching TRBD2 (6 bases). Germline V lookup: CDR1 SGHVS, CDR2 FQNEAQ. The CDR3 totals 13 residues. The V and J ends lost 0 bases and 5 bases respectively, with 8 bases between them. CDR3 nucleotide sequence: TGTGCCAGCAGCTTAGCGCGCGGGAACGAGCAGTACTTC. This sequence encodes CASSLARGNEQYF.

The chain links TRBV30 to TRBJ2-7; D is unresolved. The CDR3 has 15 amino acids. Germline V CDR1 and CDR2: GTSNPN, SVGIG (reference sequence). Trimming took 0 bases from V and 5 from J, leaving 17 bases between them. Here the CDR3 DNA reads TGTGCCTGGAGTGTTACCCTGTTAGCCTCTAACGAGCAGTACTTC. This codes for CAWSVTLLASNEQYF.

The V call is TRBV18, the J call TRBJ1-1; perhaps TRBD1 as D (6 bases). This CDR3 region has 15 residues. Trimming took off 0 bases at V and 0 bases at J, with 8 bases between the two ends. From germline, CDR1 is KGHSH and CDR2 LQKENI. The CDR3: CASSPPGHLNTEAFF. The CDR3 bases are TGTGCCAGCTCACCACCGGGACACTTGAACACTGAAGCTTTCTTT.

V is TRBV11-2 and J is TRBJ1-2; D ambiguous. V dropped 5 bases and J dropped 6 bases, with 7 bases sitting between them. Germline V lookup: CDR1 SGHAT, CDR2 FQNNGV. The CDR3 length is 11 residues. CDR3 in amino acids: CASSLGDGYTF. CDR3 nucleotide sequence: TGTGCCAGCAGCCTGGGCGATGGCTACACCTTC.

The CDR3 DNA reads as TGTGCCAGCAGAATCAGGGATTCGTTTACTGAAGCTTTCTTT. Translating it yields CASRIRDSFTEAFF. This chain connects TRBV6-1 to TRBJ1-1; maybe TRBD1 (5 bases). There are 14 residues in the CDR3. Looked up from germline, CDR1 is MNHNS and CDR2 is SASEGT. V was trimmed by 6 bases and J by 5 bases, leaving 16 bases between them.

This clonotype appeared a few times. This chain joins TRBV19 and TRBJ2-1, with a weak D call TRBD2 (5 bases). The CDR3 has 13 residues. V shed 2 bases and J shed 5 bases, with 7 bases lying between them. The germline gives CDR1 LNHDA, CDR2 SQIVND (reference sequence). CDR3: CASSIIGDNEQFF. CDR3 coding DNA: TGTGCCAGTAGTATAATCGGGGACAATGAGCAGTTCTTC. Using reference TRBV19 and TRBJ2-1 for the parts outside the CDR3, the full variable domain is DGGITQSPKYLFRKEGQNVTLSCEQNLNHDAMYWYRQDPGQGLRLIYYSQIVNDFQKGDIAEGYSVSREKKESFPLTVTSAQKNPTAFYLCASSIIGDNEQFFGPGTRLTVL.

The rearrangement joins TRBV7-2 to TRBJ1-6; TRBD1 might be the D (5 bases). This CDR3 is 15 amino acids long. Trimming removed 6 bases at V and 7 bases at J, with 16 bases between. In germline, CDR1 is SGHTA, CDR2 FQGNSA. The CDR3 nucleotides read TGTGCCAGCAGTTCTACCGGGACTGCAAATTCACCCCTCCACTTT. Protein product: CASSSTGTANSPLHF. Full variable domain (missing parts from reference TRBV7-2 and TRBJ1-6): GAGVSQSPSNKVTEKGKDVELRCDPISGHTALYWYRQSLGQGLEFLIYFQGNSAPDKSGLPSDRFSAERTGGSVSTLTIQRTQQEDSAVYLCASSSTGTANSPLHFGNGTRLTVT.

The chain has TRBV25-1 and TRBJ2-7, with 7 bases that match TRBD2. The CDR3 sequence is 11 residues long. In germline, CDR1 is MGHDK, CDR2 SYGVNS. The trim removed 6 bases at V and 7 bases at J, leaving 3 bases unmatched. CDR3 amino acids: CASRRLAEQYF. The CDR3 DNA is TGTGCCAGCAGAAGACTAGCAGAGCAGTACTTC.

This clonotype is categorized as medium-sized. J is TRBJ2-3 and V is TRBV7-9, with D unresolved. The V end was cut by 2 bases, the J end by 1 base, with 4 bases between. Germline V gene lookup returns CDR1 SEHNR and CDR2 FQNEAQ (reference sequence). The CDR3 spans 13 residues. This CDR3 reads CASSLLGTDTQYF. The CDR3, as DNA: TGTGCCAGCAGCTTATTAGGCACAGATACGCAGTATTTT. Looking up the rest from reference TRBV7-9 and TRBJ2-3 gives the full variable domain: DTGVSQNPRHKITKRGQNVTFRCDPISEHNRLYWYRQTLGQGPEFLTYFQNEAQLEKSRLLSDRFSAERPKGSFSTLEIQRTEQGDSAMYLCASSLLGTDTQYFGPGTRLTVL.